One T cell receptor (beta chain) is described in this entry. This sample is drawn from a study of blood T cell repertoires in COVID-19. Turning to the study itself: Samples came from the United States, Italy and Spain, spanning acute and convalescent COVID-19. PBMCs, B-cell-depleted T cells, or T cells were the source of the cDNA or gDNA that made up the material.

How the authors handled the data: Amplification with reference gene primers provided the estimates of nucleated cell counts. The repertoire was sequenced with immunoSEQ multiplex PCR; TCRdb's copy has only in-frame clones and lacks some. The V and J calls and the clone size are those of that table, but D and trimming were determined from the DNA. This table holds about 210,000 clones, 80% to 90% found once. The CDR3 is made up of 13 amino acids. V lost 3 bases and J lost 2; bases outside the gene matches: 0. Germline V gene data show CDR1 as SNHLY and CDR2 as FYNNEI. The receptor was isolated from a woman in her fifties or sixties with active or convalescent COVID-19. J is TRBJ2-7 and V is TRBV2, with 8 bases matching TRBD1. The sample was peripheral blood. The CDR3 sequence: CASSEDRAYEQYV. CDR3 nucleotide sequence: TGTGCCAGCAGTGAGGACAGGGCCTACGAGCAGTACGTC.